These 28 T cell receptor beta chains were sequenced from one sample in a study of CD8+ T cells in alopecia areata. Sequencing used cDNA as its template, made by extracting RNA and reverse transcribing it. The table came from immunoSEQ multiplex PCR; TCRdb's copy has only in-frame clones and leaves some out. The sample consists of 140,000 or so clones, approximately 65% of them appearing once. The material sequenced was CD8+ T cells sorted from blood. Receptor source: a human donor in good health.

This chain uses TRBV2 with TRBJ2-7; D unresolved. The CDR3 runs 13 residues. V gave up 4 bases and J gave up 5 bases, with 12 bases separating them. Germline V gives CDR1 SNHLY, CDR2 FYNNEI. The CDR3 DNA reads TGTGCCAGCAGTGGGCTAGGTTACGACGAGCAGTACTTC. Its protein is CASSGLGYDEQYF.

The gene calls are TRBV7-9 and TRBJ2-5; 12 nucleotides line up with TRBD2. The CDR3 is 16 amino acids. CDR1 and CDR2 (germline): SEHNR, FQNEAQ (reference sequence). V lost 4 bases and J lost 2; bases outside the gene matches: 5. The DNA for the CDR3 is TGTGCCAGCAGCTCCCCGACTAGCGGGAGACAAGAGACCCAGTACTTC. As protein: CASSSPTSGRQETQYF. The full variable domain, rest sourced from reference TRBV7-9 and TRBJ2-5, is DTGVSQNPRHKITKRGQNVTFRCDPISEHNRLYWYRQTLGQGPEFLTYFQNEAQLEKSRLLSDRFSAERPKGSFSTLEIQRTEQGDSAMYLCASSSPTSGRQETQYFGPGTRLLVL.

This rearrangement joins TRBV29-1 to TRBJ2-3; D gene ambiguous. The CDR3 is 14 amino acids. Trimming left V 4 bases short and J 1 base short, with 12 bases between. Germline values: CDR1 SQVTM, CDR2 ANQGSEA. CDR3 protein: CSVGGEVGTDTQYF. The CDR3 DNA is TGCAGCGTTGGGGGTGAGGTGGGCACAGATACGCAGTATTTT.

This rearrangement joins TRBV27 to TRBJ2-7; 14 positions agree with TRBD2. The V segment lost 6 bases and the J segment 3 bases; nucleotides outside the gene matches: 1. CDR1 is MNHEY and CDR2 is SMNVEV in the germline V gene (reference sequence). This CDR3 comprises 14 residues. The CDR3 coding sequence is TGTGCCAGCAGGGGGACTAGCGGGAGCTACGAGCAGTACTTC. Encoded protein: CASRGTSGSYEQYF.

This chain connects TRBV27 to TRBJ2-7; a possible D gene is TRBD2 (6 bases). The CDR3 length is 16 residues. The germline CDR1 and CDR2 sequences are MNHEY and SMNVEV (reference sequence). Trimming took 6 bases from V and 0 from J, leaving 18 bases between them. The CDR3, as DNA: TGTGCCAGCAGACGACACCGTGATAGCGGCTCCTACGAGCAGTACTTC. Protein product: CASRRHRDSGSYEQYF.

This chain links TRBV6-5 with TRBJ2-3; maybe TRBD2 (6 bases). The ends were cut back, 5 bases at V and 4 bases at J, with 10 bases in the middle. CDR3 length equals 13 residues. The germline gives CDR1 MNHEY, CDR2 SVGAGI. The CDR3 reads CASSPSGADTQYF. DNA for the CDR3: TGTGCCAGCAGTCCGTCGGGGGCAGATACGCAGTATTTT.

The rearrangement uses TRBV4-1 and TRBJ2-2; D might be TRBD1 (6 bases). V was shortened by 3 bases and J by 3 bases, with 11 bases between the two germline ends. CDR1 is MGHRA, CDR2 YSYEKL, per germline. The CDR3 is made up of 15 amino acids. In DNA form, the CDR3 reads TGCGCCAGCAGCCAGCCGGGACAATACACCGGGGAGCTGTTTTTT. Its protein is CASSQPGQYTGELFF.

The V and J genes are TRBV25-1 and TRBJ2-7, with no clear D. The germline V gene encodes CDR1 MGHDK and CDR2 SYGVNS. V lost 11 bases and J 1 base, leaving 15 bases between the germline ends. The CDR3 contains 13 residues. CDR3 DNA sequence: TGTGCCTTCCCTCGAGCCGGATCCTACGAGCAGTACTTC. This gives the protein CAFPRAGSYEQYF.

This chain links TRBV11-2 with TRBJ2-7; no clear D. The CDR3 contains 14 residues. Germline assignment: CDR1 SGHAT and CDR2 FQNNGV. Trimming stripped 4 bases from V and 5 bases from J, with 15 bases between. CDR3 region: CASSYPPYSNEQYF. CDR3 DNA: TGTGCCAGCAGCTACCCCCCATACTCAAACGAGCAGTACTTC.

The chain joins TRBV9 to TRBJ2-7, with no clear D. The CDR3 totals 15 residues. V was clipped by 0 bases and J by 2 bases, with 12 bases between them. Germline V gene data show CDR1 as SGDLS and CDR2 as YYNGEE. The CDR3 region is CASSVAAHMAYEQYF. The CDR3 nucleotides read TGTGCCAGCAGCGTAGCGGCCCACATGGCCTACGAGCAGTACTTC. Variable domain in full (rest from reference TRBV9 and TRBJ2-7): DSGVTQTPKHLITATGQRVTLRCSPRSGDLSVYWYQQSLDQGLQFLIQYYNGEERAKGNILERFSAQQFPDLHSELNLSSLELGDSALYFCASSVAAHMAYEQYFGPGTRLTVT.

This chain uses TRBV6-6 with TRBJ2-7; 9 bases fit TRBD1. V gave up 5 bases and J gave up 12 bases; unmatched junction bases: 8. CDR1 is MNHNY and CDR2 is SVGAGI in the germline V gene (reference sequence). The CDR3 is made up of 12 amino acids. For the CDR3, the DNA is TGTGCCAGCAGTGCGGAGACAGGGGGAACGTACTTC. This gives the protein CASSAETGGTYF.

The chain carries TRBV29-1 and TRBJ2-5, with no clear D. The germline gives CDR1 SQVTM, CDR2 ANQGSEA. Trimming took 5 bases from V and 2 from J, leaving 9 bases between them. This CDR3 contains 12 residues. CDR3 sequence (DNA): TGCAGCGTTCTGGGGAATCAAGAGACCCAGTACTTC. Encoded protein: CSVLGNQETQYF.

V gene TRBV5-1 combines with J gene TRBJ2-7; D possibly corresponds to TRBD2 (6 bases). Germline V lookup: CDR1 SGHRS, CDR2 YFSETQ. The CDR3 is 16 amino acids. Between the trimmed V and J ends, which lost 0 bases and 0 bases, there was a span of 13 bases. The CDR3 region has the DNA TGCGCCAGCAGCTTGGATGTGGGCGGGAACTCCTACGAGCAGTACTTC. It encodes CASSLDVGGNSYEQYF.

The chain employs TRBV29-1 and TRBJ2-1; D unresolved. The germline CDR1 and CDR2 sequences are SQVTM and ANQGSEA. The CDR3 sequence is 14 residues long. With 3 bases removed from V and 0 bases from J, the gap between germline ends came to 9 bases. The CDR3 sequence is CSVDQLSSYNEQFF. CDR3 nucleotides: TGCAGCGTTGATCAGCTGAGCTCCTACAATGAGCAGTTCTTC.

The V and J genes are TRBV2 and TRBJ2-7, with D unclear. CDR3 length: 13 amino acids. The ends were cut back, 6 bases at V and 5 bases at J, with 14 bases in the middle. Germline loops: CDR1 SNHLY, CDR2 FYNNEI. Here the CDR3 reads CASRALPVDEQYF. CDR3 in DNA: TGTGCCAGCAGAGCCCTCCCGGTGGACGAGCAGTACTTC. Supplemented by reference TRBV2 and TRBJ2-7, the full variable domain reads EPEVTQTPSHQVTQMGQEVILRCVPISNHLYFYWYRQILGQKVEFLVSFYNNEISEKSEIFDDQFSVERPDGSNFTLKIRSTKLEDSAMYFCASRALPVDEQYFGPGTRLTVT.

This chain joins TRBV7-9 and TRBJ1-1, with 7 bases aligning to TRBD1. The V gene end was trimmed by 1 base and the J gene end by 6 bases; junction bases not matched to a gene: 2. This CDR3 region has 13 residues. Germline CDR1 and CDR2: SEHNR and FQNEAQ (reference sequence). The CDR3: CASSLEGGSEAFF. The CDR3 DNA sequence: TGTGCCAGCAGCTTAGAAGGGGGCTCTGAAGCTTTCTTT.

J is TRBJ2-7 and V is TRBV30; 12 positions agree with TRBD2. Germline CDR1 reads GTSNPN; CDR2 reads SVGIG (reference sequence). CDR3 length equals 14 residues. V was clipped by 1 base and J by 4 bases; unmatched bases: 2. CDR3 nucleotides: TGTGCCTGGAGTGAGACTAGCGGGAGTTACGAGCAGTACTTC. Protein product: CAWSETSGSYEQYF.

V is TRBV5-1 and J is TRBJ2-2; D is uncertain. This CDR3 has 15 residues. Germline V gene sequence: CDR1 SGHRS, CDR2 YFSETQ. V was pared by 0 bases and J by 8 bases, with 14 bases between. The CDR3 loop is CASSLEGLQLGELFF. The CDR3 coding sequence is TGCGCCAGCAGCTTGGAGGGTCTTCAGCTAGGGGAGCTGTTTTTT.

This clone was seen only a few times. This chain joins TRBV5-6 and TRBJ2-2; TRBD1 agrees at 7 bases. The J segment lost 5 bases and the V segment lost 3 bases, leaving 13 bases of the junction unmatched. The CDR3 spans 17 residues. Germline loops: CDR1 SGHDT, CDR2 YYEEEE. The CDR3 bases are TGTGCCAGCAGCTCCCGCTCCGGGACAGTGAATACCGGGGAGCTGTTTTTT. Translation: CASSSRSGTVNTGELFF.

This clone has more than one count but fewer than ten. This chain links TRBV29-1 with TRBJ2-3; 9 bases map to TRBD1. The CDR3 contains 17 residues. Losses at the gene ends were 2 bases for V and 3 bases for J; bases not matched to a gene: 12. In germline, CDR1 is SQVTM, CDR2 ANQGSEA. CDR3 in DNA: TGCAGCGTTGAAAACCCCTCCGGGACAGGGCCGACAGATACGCAGTATTTT. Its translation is CSVENPSGTGPTDTQYF.

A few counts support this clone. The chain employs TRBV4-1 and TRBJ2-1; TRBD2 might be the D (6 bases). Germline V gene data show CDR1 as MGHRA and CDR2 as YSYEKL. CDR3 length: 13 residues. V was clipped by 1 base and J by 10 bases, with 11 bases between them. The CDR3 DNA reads TGCGCCAGCAGCCAAGTACCTCGGGGGGAGCAGTTCTTC. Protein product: CASSQVPRGEQFF.

The CDR3 spells CSVGGGLAKNIQYF. Written as DNA, the CDR3 is TGCAGCGTCGGGGGGGGATTAGCCAAAAACATTCAGTACTTC. The chain links TRBV29-1 to TRBJ2-4; 8 bases are a match to TRBD2. CDR3 size: 14 residues. The V segment lost 6 bases and the J segment 0 bases; nucleotides outside the gene matches: 4. Germline loops: CDR1 SQVTM, CDR2 ANQGSEA.

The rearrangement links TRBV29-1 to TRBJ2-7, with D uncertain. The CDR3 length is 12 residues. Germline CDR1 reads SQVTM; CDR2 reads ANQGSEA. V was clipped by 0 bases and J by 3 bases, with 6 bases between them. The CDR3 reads CSVEDRSYEQYF. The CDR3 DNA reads TGCAGCGTTGAAGACAGGAGCTACGAGCAGTACTTC.

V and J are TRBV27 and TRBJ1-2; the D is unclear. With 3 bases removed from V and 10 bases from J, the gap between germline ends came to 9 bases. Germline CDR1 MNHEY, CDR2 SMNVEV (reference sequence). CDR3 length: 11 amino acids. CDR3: CASSFLGIYTF. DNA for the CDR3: TGTGCCAGCAGTTTCTTAGGGATCTACACCTTC.

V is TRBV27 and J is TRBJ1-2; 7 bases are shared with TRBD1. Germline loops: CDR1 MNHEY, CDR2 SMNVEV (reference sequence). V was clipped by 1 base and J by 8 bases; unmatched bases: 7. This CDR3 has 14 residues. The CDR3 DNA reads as TGTGCCAGCAGTTTATTAGGGGGCGCGGGAGGCTACACCTTC. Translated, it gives CASSLLGGAGGYTF.

CDR3 sequence (DNA): TGTGCCAGCAGTTGGACTAGCGGGAGAAATGAGCAGTTCTTC. Translating it yields CASSWTSGRNEQFF. The chain combines TRBV27 with TRBJ2-1, with TRBD2 identical over 13 bases. This CDR3 is built from 14 residues. The J segment lost 7 bases and the V segment lost 4 bases, leaving 1 base of the junction unmatched. From germline, CDR1 is MNHEY and CDR2 SMNVEV (reference sequence).

CDR3 residues: CASSLKGHREQYF. For the CDR3, the DNA is TGTGCCAGCAGCTTAAAGGGACACCGCGAGCAGTACTTC. The gene calls are TRBV11-2 and TRBJ2-7; TRBD1 is a possible D gene (6 bases). Germline V gene data show CDR1 as SGHAT and CDR2 as FQNNGV. Between the trimmed V and J ends, which lost 2 bases and 6 bases, there was a span of 11 bases. The CDR3 sequence is 13 residues long.

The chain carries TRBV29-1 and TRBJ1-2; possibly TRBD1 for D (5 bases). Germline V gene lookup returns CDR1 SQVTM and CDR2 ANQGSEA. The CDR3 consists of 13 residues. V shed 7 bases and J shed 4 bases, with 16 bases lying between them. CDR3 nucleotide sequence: TGCAGCGCCCGGGTCGGGACCGTCTATGGCTACACCTTC. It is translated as CSARVGTVYGYTF. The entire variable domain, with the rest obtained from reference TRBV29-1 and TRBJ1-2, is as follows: SAVISQKPSRDICQRGTSLTIQCQVDSQVTMMFWYRQQPGQSLTLIATANQGSEATYESGFVIDKFPISRPNLTFSTLTVSNMSPEDSSIYLCSARVGTVYGYTFGSGTRLTVV.